This is a list of T cell receptor beta chains from one sample in a study of memory CD8 T cells in hepatitis C reinfection. The repertoire was sequenced with immunoSEQ multiplex PCR; TCRdb's copy has only in-frame clones and lacks some. The sample lists around 6,000 clones, roughly nine tenths seen once, with 22% in the top ten. The material sequenced was naive CD8+ T cells sorted from blood. The receptors stem from a man between 50 and 59 years old with hepatitis C virus infection. Both conserved end residues are part of each CDR3. A D gene is named only where the DNA matches it firmly. Clone sizes are given selectively: once, few, many, or a class where the clone is expanded.

clone_size	v_call	d_call	j_call	cdr3_aa	cdr3_nt
NA	TRBV6-1	TRBD2	TRBJ2-1	CASSEAAGGYNEQFF	TGTGCCAGCAGTGAAGCAGCGGGAGGGTACAATGAGCAGTTCTTC
NA	TRBV27	TRBD2	TRBJ2-7	CASSLSAGGPNYEQYF	TGTGCCAGCAGTTTATCAGCGGGAGGACCCAACTACGAGCAGTACTTC
NA	TRBV9	TRBD1	TRBJ2-7	CASSVGQGRTYEQYF	TGTGCCAGCAGCGTCGGACAGGGCCGAACCTACGAGCAGTACTTC
once	TRBV4-1	TRBD1	TRBJ1-2	CASSIIAGTGGHGYTF	TGCGCCAGCAGCATCATTGCCGGGACAGGGGGCCATGGCTACACCTTC